These T cell receptor beta chains were read from a single sample in a study of blood T cell repertoires in COVID-19. Only in-frame clones appear in the TCRdb table, and some are missing; sequencing was by immunoSEQ multiplex PCR. The repertoire includes approximately 450,000 clones, about 89% of them detected once, and 4.3% sits in the top ten. Sequenced sample: peripheral blood. All receptors come from a woman aged 30 to 39 with acute or convalescent COVID-19. The CDR3 runs from the conserved cysteine through the conserved F or W. Each record gives: J gene, D gene, V gene, clone size, CDR3 length, CDR3 DNA, CDR3 protein. D genes are given only for firm matches. Expanded clones get a size class; other rows say once, few or many, or leave the size out.

J gene: TRBJ2-1
D gene: .
V gene: TRBV5-1
clone size: .
CDR3 length: 14
CDR3 DNA: TGCGCCAGCAGCGGGACAAGGGGGTCCGATGAGCAGTTCTTC
CDR3 protein: CASSGTRGSDEQFF

J gene: TRBJ2-2
D gene: TRBD1
V gene: TRBV7-8
clone size: .
CDR3 length: 15
CDR3 DNA: TGTGCCAGCAGCTGGGGGGACAGGGTTGGCGGGGAGCTGTTTTTT
CDR3 protein: CASSWGDRVGGELFF

J gene: TRBJ1-2
D gene: .
V gene: TRBV7-8
clone size: once
CDR3 length: 13
CDR3 DNA: TGTGCCAGCAGCTTAAAGGGGGACTATGGCTACACCTTC
CDR3 protein: CASSLKGDYGYTF

J gene: TRBJ2-3
D gene: TRBD2
V gene: TRBV5-4
clone size: .
CDR3 length: 16
CDR3 DNA: TGTGCCAGCAGCTTGGTTTACGGGGGGGCCACAGATACGCAGTATTTT
CDR3 protein: CASSLVYGGATDTQYF

J gene: TRBJ2-7
D gene: TRBD1
V gene: TRBV9
clone size: .
CDR3 length: 14
CDR3 DNA: TGTGCCAGCAGCAAAACCGGGACAGACTACGAGCAGTACTTC
CDR3 protein: CASSKTGTDYEQYF

J gene: TRBJ2-1
D gene: TRBD1
V gene: TRBV20-1
clone size: .
CDR3 length: 14
CDR3 DNA: TGCAGTGCGAGTCGACGGACAGGTTACAATGAGCAGTTCTTC
CDR3 protein: CSASRRTGYNEQFF

J gene: TRBJ2-3
D gene: TRBD1
V gene: TRBV7-9
clone size: .
CDR3 length: 14
CDR3 DNA: TGTGCCAGCCGGGACAGGGTCGGAACAGATACGCAGTATTTT
CDR3 protein: CASRDRVGTDTQYF

J gene: TRBJ2-2
D gene: .
V gene: TRBV19
clone size: .
CDR3 length: 14
CDR3 DNA: TGTGCCAGTAGTATTTTTTCCGGGGAGGGGGAGCTGTTTTTT
CDR3 protein: CASSIFSGEGELFF

J gene: TRBJ1-2
D gene: TRBD1
V gene: TRBV3-1/TRBV3-2
clone size: .
CDR3 length: 14
CDR3 DNA: TGTGCCAGCAGCTCCACGGGACAGGGGAATGGCTACACCTTC
CDR3 protein: CASSSTGQGNGYTF

J gene: TRBJ1-1
D gene: TRBD1
V gene: TRBV29-1
clone size: .
CDR3 length: 10
CDR3 DNA: TGCAGCGTGGAGACAGGGGAAGCTTTCTTT
CDR3 protein: CSVETGEAFF

J gene: TRBJ2-3
D gene: .
V gene: TRBV3-1/TRBV3-2
clone size: .
CDR3 length: 16
CDR3 DNA: TGTGCCAGCAGCCAGCGGATTAGCGGAGACACAGATACGCAGTATTTT
CDR3 protein: CASSQRISGDTDTQYF

J gene: TRBJ2-1
D gene: TRBD2
V gene: TRBV10-3
clone size: .
CDR3 length: 16
CDR3 DNA: TGTGCCATCAGAACTTCTAGCGGGGGTCTTACCAATGAGCAGTTCTTC
CDR3 protein: CAIRTSSGGLTNEQFF

J gene: TRBJ2-3
D gene: TRBD2
V gene: TRBV3-1/TRBV3-2
clone size: few
CDR3 length: 16
CDR3 DNA: TGTGCCAGCAGCCGTCAAATCGGGGGGGCCACAGATACGCAGTATTTT
CDR3 protein: CASSRQIGGATDTQYF

J gene: TRBJ1-2
D gene: TRBD1
V gene: TRBV5-1
clone size: .
CDR3 length: 13
CDR3 DNA: TGCGCCAGCAGCTTGGGACAGGGAGACGTCTACACCTTC
CDR3 protein: CASSLGQGDVYTF

J gene: TRBJ1-3
D gene: .
V gene: TRBV5-8
clone size: .
CDR3 length: 13
CDR3 DNA: TGTGCCAGCAGCTTGGAGGAGGGAAACACCATATATTTT
CDR3 protein: CASSLEEGNTIYF

J gene: TRBJ1-1
D gene: .
V gene: TRBV5-1
clone size: .
CDR3 length: 14
CDR3 DNA: TGCGCCAGCAGCTTGGGAGGGGGATTAACTGAAGCTTTCTTT
CDR3 protein: CASSLGGGLTEAFF

J gene: TRBJ2-5
D gene: .
V gene: TRBV4-1
clone size: .
CDR3 length: 15
CDR3 DNA: TGCGCCAGCAGCCAAGGGACAGCAACAAGGGAGACCCAGTACTTC
CDR3 protein: CASSQGTATRETQYF

J gene: TRBJ2-1
D gene: .
V gene: TRBV9
clone size: .
CDR3 length: 15
CDR3 DNA: TGTGCCAGCAGTGTTAGTATGTTGAGCTACAATGAGCAGTTCTTC
CDR3 protein: CASSVSMLSYNEQFF

J gene: TRBJ2-5
D gene: .
V gene: TRBV19
clone size: .
CDR3 length: 15
CDR3 DNA: TGTGCCAGTAGTATGATTTCAGGAGGCAAAGAGACCCAGTACTTC
CDR3 protein: CASSMISGGKETQYF

J gene: TRBJ2-5
D gene: .
V gene: TRBV4-2
clone size: .
CDR3 length: 16
CDR3 DNA: TGTGCCAGCAGCCACCCCGAGACCAGCGGGCTTGAGACCCAGTACTTC
CDR3 protein: CASSHPETSGLETQYF

J gene: TRBJ2-5
D gene: TRBD2
V gene: TRBV9
clone size: .
CDR3 length: 16
CDR3 DNA: TGTGCCAGCAGCGTATATAGCGGGGGGGCCTTGGAGACCCAGTACTTC
CDR3 protein: CASSVYSGGALETQYF

J gene: TRBJ2-7
D gene: .
V gene: TRBV12-3/TRBV12-4
clone size: .
CDR3 length: 13
CDR3 DNA: TGTGCCAGCAGTCCGGGGAGTACCTACGAGCAGTACTTC
CDR3 protein: CASSPGSTYEQYF

J gene: TRBJ2-7
D gene: .
V gene: TRBV3-1/TRBV3-2
clone size: few
CDR3 length: 11
CDR3 DNA: TGTGCCAGCAGCCAGAGCTACGAGCAGTACTTC
CDR3 protein: CASSQSYEQYF

J gene: TRBJ2-5
D gene: TRBD2
V gene: TRBV10-3
clone size: .
CDR3 length: 16
CDR3 DNA: TGTGCCATCAGCGCTCCGGGGGGGCCCCGGGGGGAGACCCAGTACTTC
CDR3 protein: CAISAPGGPRGETQYF

J gene: TRBJ1-2
D gene: .
V gene: TRBV30
clone size: .
CDR3 length: 15
CDR3 DNA: TGTGCCTGGAGTGTACCGGGCAGGGGTATCACGAGCTACACCTTC
CDR3 protein: CAWSVPGRGITSYTF

J gene: TRBJ2-3
D gene: .
V gene: TRBV5-1
clone size: .
CDR3 length: 16
CDR3 DNA: TGCGCCAGCAGCTTGTCGGCGGGAAGAAACACAGATACGCAGTATTTT
CDR3 protein: CASSLSAGRNTDTQYF

J gene: TRBJ2-5
D gene: .
V gene: TRBV7-9
clone size: .
CDR3 length: 15
CDR3 DNA: TGTGCCAGCATCGATTGGGTAAGCGGTCCAGAGACCCAGTACTTC
CDR3 protein: CASIDWVSGPETQYF

J gene: TRBJ1-1
D gene: TRBD1
V gene: TRBV15
clone size: once
CDR3 length: 12
CDR3 DNA: TGTGCCACCAGCAGATTGACAGGGGAAGCTTTCTTT
CDR3 protein: CATSRLTGEAFF

J gene: TRBJ1-4
D gene: .
V gene: TRBV2
clone size: .
CDR3 length: 15
CDR3 DNA: TGTGCCAGCAGAGGAGGTGGTTTCACTAATGAAAAACTGTTTTTT
CDR3 protein: CASRGGGFTNEKLFF

J gene: TRBJ2-7
D gene: .
V gene: TRBV7-9
clone size: .
CDR3 length: 15
CDR3 DNA: TGTGCCATACATGTTGGGCCCAGGGGCACCTACGAGCAGTACTTC
CDR3 protein: CAIHVGPRGTYEQYF

J gene: TRBJ2-3
D gene: TRBD2
V gene: TRBV7-9
clone size: .
CDR3 length: 15
CDR3 DNA: TGTGCCAGCAGCCCCGGACTAGTCGGCACAGATACGCAGTATTTT
CDR3 protein: CASSPGLVGTDTQYF

J gene: TRBJ2-1
D gene: .
V gene: TRBV5-1
clone size: .
CDR3 length: 14
CDR3 DNA: TGCGCCAGCAGCTTGCGAGCGGTAGACAATGAGCAGTTCTTC
CDR3 protein: CASSLRAVDNEQFF

J gene: TRBJ1-6
D gene: TRBD1
V gene: TRBV30
clone size: few
CDR3 length: 15
CDR3 DNA: TGTGCCTGGAGTCCGAGACGCAGGGGGGAATCACCCCTCCACTTT
CDR3 protein: CAWSPRRRGESPLHF

J gene: TRBJ2-7
D gene: .
V gene: TRBV2
clone size: .
CDR3 length: 13
CDR3 DNA: TGTGCCAGCAAACCCCACAGGGTCTACGAGCAGTACTTC
CDR3 protein: CASKPHRVYEQYF

J gene: TRBJ2-3
D gene: TRBD1
V gene: TRBV6-5
clone size: .
CDR3 length: 14
CDR3 DNA: TGTGCCAGCAGCGAGGGGGCGGGCACAGATACGCAGTATTTT
CDR3 protein: CASSEGAGTDTQYF

J gene: TRBJ2-3
D gene: TRBD1
V gene: TRBV28
clone size: .
CDR3 length: 14
CDR3 DNA: TGTGCCAGCAGCTTCCGGACAGGGAAGGATACGCAGTATTTT
CDR3 protein: CASSFRTGKDTQYF

J gene: TRBJ1-5
D gene: .
V gene: TRBV11-2
clone size: .
CDR3 length: 13
CDR3 DNA: TGTGCCAGCAGCTTAGACTACAATCAGCCCCAGCATTTT
CDR3 protein: CASSLDYNQPQHF

J gene: TRBJ1-2
D gene: .
V gene: TRBV6-5
clone size: .
CDR3 length: 14
CDR3 DNA: TGTGCCAGCAAAGGGAGTTATGGAATTTATGGCTACACCTTC
CDR3 protein: CASKGSYGIYGYTF

J gene: TRBJ2-7
D gene: TRBD1
V gene: TRBV5-1
clone size: .
CDR3 length: 15
CDR3 DNA: TGCGCCAGCAGCGCACCCGGGACAGGGGCATACGAGCAGTACTTC
CDR3 protein: CASSAPGTGAYEQYF

J gene: TRBJ2-3
D gene: .
V gene: TRBV7-3
clone size: .
CDR3 length: 17
CDR3 DNA: TGTGCCAGCAGCCCCCGGTTCGATGCAGGGAGCACAGATACGCAGTATTTT
CDR3 protein: CASSPRFDAGSTDTQYF

J gene: TRBJ2-1
D gene: .
V gene: TRBV30
clone size: .
CDR3 length: 14
CDR3 DNA: TGTGCCTGGTATGGTGCTAACTCCTACAATGAGCAGTTCTTC
CDR3 protein: CAWYGANSYNEQFF

J gene: TRBJ2-2
D gene: .
V gene: TRBV28
clone size: .
CDR3 length: 13
CDR3 DNA: TGTGCCAGCAGACCAACGTCTCCCGGGGAACTGTTTTTT
CDR3 protein: CASRPTSPGELFF

J gene: TRBJ1-2
D gene: .
V gene: TRBV6-5
clone size: .
CDR3 length: 15
CDR3 DNA: TGTGCCAGCAGTTACTCGTCAGGTTCCTTCTATGGCTACACCTTC
CDR3 protein: CASSYSSGSFYGYTF

J gene: TRBJ2-7
D gene: .
V gene: TRBV12-3/TRBV12-4
clone size: .
CDR3 length: 13
CDR3 DNA: TGTGCCAGCAGTAAGGATCATACGAGGGAGCAGTACTTC
CDR3 protein: CASSKDHTREQYF

J gene: TRBJ2-3
D gene: TRBD2
V gene: TRBV7-8
clone size: .
CDR3 length: 15
CDR3 DNA: TGTGCCAGCACCTCAAGACTAGCGTACACAGATACGCAGTATTTT
CDR3 protein: CASTSRLAYTDTQYF

J gene: TRBJ1-1
D gene: .
V gene: TRBV27
clone size: .
CDR3 length: 17
CDR3 DNA: TGTGCCAGCAGTTTATCCTCGGGGGGCGCCTGGAACACTGAAGCTTTCTTT
CDR3 protein: CASSLSSGGAWNTEAFF

J gene: TRBJ1-1
D gene: TRBD1
V gene: TRBV28
clone size: .
CDR3 length: 14
CDR3 DNA: TGTGCCAGCAGTTTAGGTCTCAGGGGGACTGAAGCTTTCTTT
CDR3 protein: CASSLGLRGTEAFF

J gene: TRBJ2-7
D gene: .
V gene: TRBV6-2/TRBV6-3
clone size: .
CDR3 length: 15
CDR3 DNA: TGTGCCAGCAGTCCGAGCGGGCGTATCTCCTACGAGCAGTACTTC
CDR3 protein: CASSPSGRISYEQYF

J gene: TRBJ1-6
D gene: .
V gene: TRBV5-1
clone size: once
CDR3 length: 16
CDR3 DNA: TGCGCCAGCAGCTTGGATCGGGGAAGGGGGTATTCACCCCTCCACTTT
CDR3 protein: CASSLDRGRGYSPLHF

J gene: TRBJ2-3
D gene: .
V gene: TRBV12-3/TRBV12-4
clone size: .
CDR3 length: 12
CDR3 DNA: TGTGCCAGCAGTCCCCGGACAGATACGCAGTATTTT
CDR3 protein: CASSPRTDTQYF

J gene: TRBJ1-4
D gene: .
V gene: TRBV18
clone size: .
CDR3 length: 15
CDR3 DNA: TGTGCCAGCTCACCCATCGGGGTTACTAATGAAAAACTGTTTTTT
CDR3 protein: CASSPIGVTNEKLFF